A single count supports the clone carrying this T cell receptor beta chain. Its antigen is unknown. The data stem from a study of cytomegalovirus exposure and HLA in healthy donors. Whole-study results and caveats: Some public TCRs appeared in many individuals, while most sequences were rare. A prior analysis recorded that most TCR beta V segments were productive about 90% or about 30% of the time. Cytomegalovirus association was listed for 164 TCR beta chains. Later analysis identified several of the most significant clusters that appeared linked to common viral pathogens.

V was shortened by 7 bases and J by 5 bases, with 20 bases between the two germline ends. The CDR3 runs to 14 residues. The germline V gene has CDR1 SQVTM and CDR2 ANQGSEA. PCR was performed using 60 Vbeta and 13 Jbeta primers. Using immunoSEQ multiplex PCR, the repertoire was profiled, and TCRdb retains in-frame clones only, with some absent. The sample carries around 140,000 clones, roughly four fifths recorded once. The chain joins TRBV29-1 to TRBJ2-5; TRBD1 is a possible D gene (6 bases). The TCR sequence derives from a male donor in good health and CMV-seronegative. The sequencing sample was made of PBMCs. CDR3 coding DNA: TGCAGCGCCGGGAAAGGACAGCTGGGGGAGACCCAGTACTTC. This sequence encodes CSAGKGQLGETQYF. Combining the CDR3 with reference TRBV29-1 and TRBJ2-5 gives the whole variable domain SAVISQKPSRDICQRGTSLTIQCQVDSQVTMMFWYRQQPGQSLTLIATANQGSEATYESGFVIDKFPISRPNLTFSTLTVSNMSPEDSSIYLCSAGKGQLGETQYFGPGTRLLVL.